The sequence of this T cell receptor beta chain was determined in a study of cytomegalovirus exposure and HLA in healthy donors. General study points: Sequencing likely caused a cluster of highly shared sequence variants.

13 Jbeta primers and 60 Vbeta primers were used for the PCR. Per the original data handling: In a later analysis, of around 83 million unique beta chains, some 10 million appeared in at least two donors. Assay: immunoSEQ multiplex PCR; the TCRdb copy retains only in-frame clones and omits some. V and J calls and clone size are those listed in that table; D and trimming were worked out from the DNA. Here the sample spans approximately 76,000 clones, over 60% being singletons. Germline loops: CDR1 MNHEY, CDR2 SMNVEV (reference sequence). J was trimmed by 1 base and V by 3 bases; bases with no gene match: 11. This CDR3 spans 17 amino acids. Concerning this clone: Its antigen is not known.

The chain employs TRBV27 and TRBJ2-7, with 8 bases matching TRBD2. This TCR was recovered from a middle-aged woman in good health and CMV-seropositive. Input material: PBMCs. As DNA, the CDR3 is TGTGCCAGCAGTTTGAGCTCTGGCGGGGGGCTATCCTACGAGCAGTACTTC. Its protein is CASSLSSGGGLSYEQYF.